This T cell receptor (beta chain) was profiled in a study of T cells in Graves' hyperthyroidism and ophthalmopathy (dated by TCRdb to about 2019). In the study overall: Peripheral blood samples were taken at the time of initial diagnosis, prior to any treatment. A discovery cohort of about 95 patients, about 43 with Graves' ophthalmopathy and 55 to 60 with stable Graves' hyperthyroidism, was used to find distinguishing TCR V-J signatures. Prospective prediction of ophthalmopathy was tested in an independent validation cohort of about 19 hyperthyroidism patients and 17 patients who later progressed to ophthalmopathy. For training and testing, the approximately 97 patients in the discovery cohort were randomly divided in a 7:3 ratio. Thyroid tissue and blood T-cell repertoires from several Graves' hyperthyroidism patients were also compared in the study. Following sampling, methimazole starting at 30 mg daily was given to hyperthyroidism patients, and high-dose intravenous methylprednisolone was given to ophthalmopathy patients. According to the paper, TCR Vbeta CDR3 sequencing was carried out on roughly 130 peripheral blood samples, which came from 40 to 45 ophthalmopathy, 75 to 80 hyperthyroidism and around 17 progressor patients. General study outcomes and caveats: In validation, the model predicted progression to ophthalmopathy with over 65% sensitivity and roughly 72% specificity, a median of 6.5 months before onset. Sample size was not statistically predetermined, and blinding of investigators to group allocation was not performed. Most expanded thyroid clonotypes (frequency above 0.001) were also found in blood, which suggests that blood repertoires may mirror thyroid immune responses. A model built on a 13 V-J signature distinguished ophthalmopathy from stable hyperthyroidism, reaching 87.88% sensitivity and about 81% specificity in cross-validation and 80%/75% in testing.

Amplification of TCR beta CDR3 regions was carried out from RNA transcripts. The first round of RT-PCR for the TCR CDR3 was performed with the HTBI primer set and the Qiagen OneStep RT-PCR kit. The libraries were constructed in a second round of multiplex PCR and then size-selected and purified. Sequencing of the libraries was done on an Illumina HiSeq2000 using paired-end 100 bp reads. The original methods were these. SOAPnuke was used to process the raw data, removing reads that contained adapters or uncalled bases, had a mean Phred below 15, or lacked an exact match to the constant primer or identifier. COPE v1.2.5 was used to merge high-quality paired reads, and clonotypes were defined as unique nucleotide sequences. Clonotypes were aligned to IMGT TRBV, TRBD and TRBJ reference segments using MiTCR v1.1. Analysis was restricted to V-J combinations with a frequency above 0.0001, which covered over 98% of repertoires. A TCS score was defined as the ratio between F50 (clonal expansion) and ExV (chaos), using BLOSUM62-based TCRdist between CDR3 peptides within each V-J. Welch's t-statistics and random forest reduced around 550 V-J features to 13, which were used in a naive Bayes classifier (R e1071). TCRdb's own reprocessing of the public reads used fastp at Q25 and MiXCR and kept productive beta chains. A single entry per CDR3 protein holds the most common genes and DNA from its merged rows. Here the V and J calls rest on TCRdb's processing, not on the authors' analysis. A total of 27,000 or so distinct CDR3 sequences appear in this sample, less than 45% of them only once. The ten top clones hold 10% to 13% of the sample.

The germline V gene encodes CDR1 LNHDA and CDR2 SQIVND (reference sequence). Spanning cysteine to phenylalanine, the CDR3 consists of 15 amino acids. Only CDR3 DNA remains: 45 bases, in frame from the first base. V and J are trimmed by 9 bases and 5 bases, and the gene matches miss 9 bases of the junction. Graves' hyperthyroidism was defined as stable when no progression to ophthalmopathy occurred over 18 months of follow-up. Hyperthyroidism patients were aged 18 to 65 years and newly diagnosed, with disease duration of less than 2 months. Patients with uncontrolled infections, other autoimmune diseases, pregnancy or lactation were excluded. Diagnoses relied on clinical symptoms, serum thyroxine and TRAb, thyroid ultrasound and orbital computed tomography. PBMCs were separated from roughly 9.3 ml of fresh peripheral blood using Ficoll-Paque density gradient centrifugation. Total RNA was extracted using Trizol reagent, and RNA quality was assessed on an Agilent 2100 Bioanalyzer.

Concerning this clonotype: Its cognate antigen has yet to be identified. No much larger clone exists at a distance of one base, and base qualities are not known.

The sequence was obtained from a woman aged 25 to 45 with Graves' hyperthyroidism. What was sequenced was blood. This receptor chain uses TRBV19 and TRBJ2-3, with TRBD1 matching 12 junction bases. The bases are TGTGCCAGCCACTCGGGACAGGGGGCAATAGATACGCAGTATTTT. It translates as CASHSGQGAIDTQYF. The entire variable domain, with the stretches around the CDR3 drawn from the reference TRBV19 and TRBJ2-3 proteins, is DGGITQSPKYLFRKEGQNVTLSCEQNLNHDAMYWYRQDPGQGLRLIYYSQIVNDFQKGDIAEGYSVSREKKESFPLTVTSAQKNPTAFYLCASHSGQGAIDTQYFGPGTRLTVL.